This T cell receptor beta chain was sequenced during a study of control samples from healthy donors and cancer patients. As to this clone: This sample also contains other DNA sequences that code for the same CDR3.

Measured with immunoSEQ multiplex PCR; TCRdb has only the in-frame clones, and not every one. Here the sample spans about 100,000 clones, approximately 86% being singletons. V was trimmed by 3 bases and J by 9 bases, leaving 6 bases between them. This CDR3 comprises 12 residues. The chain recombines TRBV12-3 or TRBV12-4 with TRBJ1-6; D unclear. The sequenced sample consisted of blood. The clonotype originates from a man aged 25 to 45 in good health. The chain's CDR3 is CASSFSSSPLHF. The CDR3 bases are TGTGCCAGCAGTTTTTCAAGTTCACCCCTCCACTTT.